The rows below give T cell receptor beta chains drawn from one sample of a study of cytomegalovirus exposure and HLA in healthy donors. TCRdb's table, derived via immunoSEQ multiplex PCR, lists solely in-frame clones and lacks some. The data hold around 150,000 clones, with 55% to 80% observed a single time. Sample: PBMCs. The receptors originated from an older woman in good health and CMV-seropositive. The CDR3 runs from the conserved cysteine through the conserved F or W. The order of the fields is V gene, J gene, CDR3 protein.

>TRBV30|TRBJ2-1
CAWSGISGRAGASYNEQFF
>TRBV27|TRBJ2-1
CASSSPTRYNEQFF
>TRBV28|TRBJ1-4
CASSFRGSGEKLFF
>TRBV6-1|TRBJ1-1
CASSPRGPAEAFF
>TRBV29-1|TRBJ2-1
CSVEWVAASYNEQFF
>TRBV5-4|TRBJ1-3
CASSRGGLTSSGNTIYF
>TRBV4-3|TRBJ2-7
CASSQLAAGGLYEQYF
>TRBV5-8|TRBJ2-3
CASSHSYGTDTQYF
>TRBV5-1|TRBJ2-7
CASGPQASGSYEQYF
>TRBV18|TRBJ2-3
CASSPRTGEGDTQYF
>TRBV28|TRBJ2-2
CASIPGGRTGELFF
>TRBV6-1|TRBJ2-7
CASQRESNYEQYF
>TRBV4-2|TRBJ2-5
CASSQDRTSGSETQYF
>TRBV5-4|TRBJ2-5
CASSPGNGETQYF
>TRBV7-9|TRBJ2-1
CASSPGLAGGSYNEQFF
>TRBV18|TRBJ2-7
CASSPGLGSDEQYF
>TRBV13|TRBJ2-7
CASSPPVGRGEQYF
>TRBV5-1|TRBJ2-7
CASSLTAGGPSEQYF
>TRBV29-1|TRBJ2-3
CSVEGPGGTDTQYF
>TRBV28|TRBJ2-7
CAGGPGTGGDEQYF
>TRBV27|TRBJ2-5
CASSISGRAVETQYF
>TRBV18|TRBJ2-7
CASSPPARSSYEQYF
>TRBV6-5|TRBJ2-1
CASGHPWEARGEQFF
>TRBV28|TRBJ2-5
CASSFVGRDETQYF
>TRBV28|TRBJ1-2
CASSTRLTGGLYGYTF
>TRBV5-1|TRBJ2-5
CASSQGIRGQETQYF
>TRBV7-2|TRBJ2-5
CASSLEGQLRAQETQYF
>TRBV7-2|TRBJ2-3
CASSLPGLAGLTDTQYF
>TRBV6-5|TRBJ2-1
CASSSDRVREFF
>TRBV6-6|TRBJ2-2
CASIVSGFTGELFF
>TRBV30|TRBJ2-7
CAWSGLAGIYEQYF
>TRBV2|TRBJ2-7
CASSEYQPTGEQYF
>TRBV25-1|TRBJ1-1
CASSGPGTAGNTEAFF
>TRBV10-3|TRBJ2-7
CAIGGEGGYDEQYF
>TRBV7-2|TRBJ2-7
CASSLTGAYEQYF
>TRBV2|TRBJ2-1
CASESSGIGNNEQFF
>TRBV18|TRBJ2-7
CASSPTVGTGWSEQYF
>TRBV7-3|TRBJ2-5
CASGTSGVETQYF
>TRBV7-2|TRBJ2-5
CASNILGGNQETQYF
>TRBV19|TRBJ1-1
CASSIGAGRGTEAFF
>TRBV9|TRBJ2-5
CASSAGLAGETQYF
>TRBV10-3|TRBJ2-3
CAISDGYERQYTDTQYF
>TRBV7-7|TRBJ1-2
CASSLGRDNHGYTF
>TRBV14|TRBJ1-4
CASSQAGQVVEKLFF
>TRBV5-1|TRBJ2-3
CASSLDQQGTDTQYF
>TRBV5-4|TRBJ2-7
CASRGPGQPYEQYF
>TRBV28|TRBJ1-5
CASSSSPGQVSNQPQHF
>TRBV7-9|TRBJ1-1
CASRRTERNTEAFF
>TRBV6-1|TRBJ1-2
CASSEGSGPLRGYTF
>TRBV14|TRBJ2-3
CASSQVLAASTDTQYF
>TRBV15|TRBJ1-4
CATSRVASGSEKLFF
>TRBV2|TRBJ2-2
CASSAIFGGTGELFF
>TRBV11-3|NA
CASSAGAGYEQYF
>TRBV5-1|TRBJ2-7
CASSLIGIAGGSEQYF
>TRBV29-1|TRBJ2-2
CSVVSGGGAGELFF
>TRBV7-9|TRBJ2-7
CASSPSAHEQYF
>TRBV7-9|TRBJ2-7
CASTLQGRHEQYF
>TRBV7-2|TRBJ2-2
CASSPTGELFF
>TRBV11-1|TRBJ2-5
CASEGRLAGGTQYF
>TRBV6-5|TRBJ2-7
CASRSGTRSYEQYF